A selection of T cell receptor beta chains follows, all from one sample in a study of CD8 T cells in Susac syndrome. TCRdb reprocessed the immunoSEQ multiplex PCR reads with MiXCR, giving one entry per CDR3 protein. This table holds around 140,000 distinct CDR3 sequences, about 95% found once. Sequenced: CD4+ T cells from PBMCs. The origin of the receptors is a human donor with Susac syndrome. CDR3s include the opening cysteine and the closing phenylalanine or tryptophan. D genes are given only for firm matches. Size values are once, few and many counts, or a class for expanded clones, and some rows have none.

V gene: TRBV9
J gene: TRBJ1-5
clone size: .
D gene: .
CDR3 length: 15
CDR3 protein: CASSVEGNSNQPQHF
CDR3 DNA: TGTGCCAGCAGCGTAGAGGGTAACAGCAATCAGCCCCAGCATTTT

V gene: TRBV3-1
J gene: TRBJ1-4
clone size: .
D gene: .
CDR3 length: 12
CDR3 protein: CASSRQNEKLFF
CDR3 DNA: TGTGCCAGCAGCCGCCAGAATGAAAAACTGTTTTTT

V gene: TRBV29-1
J gene: TRBJ1-1
clone size: .
D gene: TRBD1
CDR3 length: 14
CDR3 protein: CSVGQGLLNTEAFF
CDR3 DNA: TGCAGCGTTGGACAGGGGCTTTTGAACACTGAAGCTTTCTTT

V gene: TRBV6-1
J gene: TRBJ2-6
clone size: once
D gene: .
CDR3 length: 17
CDR3 protein: CASRTPTGYSGANVLTF
CDR3 DNA: TGTGCCAGCAGGACCCCGACAGGTTACTCTGGGGCCAACGTCCTGACTTTC

V gene: TRBV25-1
J gene: TRBJ1-6
clone size: .
D gene: .
CDR3 length: 14
CDR3 protein: CASSDRGGPAPLHF
CDR3 DNA: TGTGCCAGCAGTGATCGGGGGGGGCCGGCACCCCTCCACTTT

V gene: TRBV30
J gene: TRBJ2-7
clone size: .
D gene: .
CDR3 length: 12
CDR3 protein: CAWSPGRYEQYF
CDR3 DNA: TGTGCCTGGAGTCCCGGACGGTACGAGCAGTACTTC

V gene: TRBV20-1
J gene: TRBJ1-1
clone size: .
D gene: .
CDR3 length: 16
CDR3 protein: CSARRLETGLNTEAFF
CDR3 DNA: TGCAGTGCTAGAAGGCTCGAGACAGGCCTTAACACTGAAGCTTTCTTT

V gene: TRBV20-1
J gene: TRBJ1-1
clone size: .
D gene: .
CDR3 length: 14
CDR3 protein: CSARHTGLDTEAFF
CDR3 DNA: TGCAGTGCTAGACACACCGGGTTGGACACTGAAGCTTTCTTT

V gene: TRBV29-1
J gene: TRBJ2-5
clone size: .
D gene: TRBD1
CDR3 length: 12
CDR3 protein: CSAGQGAPLQYF
CDR3 DNA: TGCAGCGCTGGACAGGGCGCACCGCTCCAGTACTTC

V gene: TRBV4-1
J gene: TRBJ1-1
clone size: .
D gene: TRBD1
CDR3 length: 16
CDR3 protein: CASSRYDRGLNTEAFF
CDR3 DNA: TGCGCCAGCAGCCGGTACGACAGGGGCTTGAACACTGAAGCTTTCTTT

V gene: TRBV30
J gene: TRBJ2-1
clone size: .
D gene: .
CDR3 length: 12
CDR3 protein: CAWGPGYNEQFF
CDR3 DNA: TGTGCCTGGGGCCCGGGCTACAATGAGCAGTTCTTC

V gene: TRBV9
J gene: TRBJ1-2
clone size: once
D gene: .
CDR3 length: 15
CDR3 protein: CASSVEGLSVGGYTF
CDR3 DNA: TGTGCCAGCAGCGTAGAGGGACTGTCGGTCGGCGGCTACACCTTC

V gene: TRBV23-1
J gene: TRBJ1-5
clone size: .
D gene: .
CDR3 length: 17
CDR3 protein: CASSHLSGEPSNQPQHF
CDR3 DNA: TGCGCCAGCAGTCACCTGTCAGGGGAGCCGAGCAATCAGCCCCAGCATTTT

V gene: TRBV20-1
J gene: TRBJ1-4
clone size: .
D gene: .
CDR3 length: 12
CDR3 protein: CSARGDGEKLFF
CDR3 DNA: TGCAGTGCTAGAGGAGACGGCGAAAAACTGTTTTTT

V gene: TRBV5-4
J gene: TRBJ2-5
clone size: .
D gene: .
CDR3 length: 14
CDR3 protein: CASRDGRTEETQYF
CDR3 DNA: TGTGCCAGCAGGGATGGACGTACCGAAGAGACCCAGTACTTC

V gene: TRBV20-1
J gene: TRBJ2-7
clone size: .
D gene: .
CDR3 length: 15
CDR3 protein: CSARGYPGLSYEQYF
CDR3 DNA: TGCAGTGCTAGAGGCTATCCGGGACTCTCATACGAGCAGTACTTC

V gene: TRBV6-4
J gene: TRBJ2-5
clone size: .
D gene: .
CDR3 length: 11
CDR3 protein: CASMPPRAQYF
CDR3 DNA: TGTGCCAGCATGCCCCCCCGGGCCCAGTACTTC

V gene: TRBV5-6
J gene: TRBJ2-3
clone size: .
D gene: TRBD2
CDR3 length: 17
CDR3 protein: CASSGARTSGSTDTQYF
CDR3 DNA: TGTGCCAGCAGCGGGGCCAGGACTAGCGGGAGCACAGATACGCAGTATTTT

V gene: TRBV30
J gene: TRBJ1-1
clone size: .
D gene: .
CDR3 length: 13
CDR3 protein: CAWSVRWNTEAFF
CDR3 DNA: TGTGCCTGGAGTGTACGCTGGAACACTGAAGCTTTCTTT

V gene: TRBV7-3
J gene: TRBJ1-2
clone size: .
D gene: .
CDR3 length: 12
CDR3 protein: CASGGLGYGYTF
CDR3 DNA: TGTGCCAGCGGGGGGCTAGGCTATGGCTACACCTTC

V gene: TRBV20-1
J gene: TRBJ1-6
clone size: .
D gene: TRBD1
CDR3 length: 15
CDR3 protein: CSARMGGQGNSPLHF
CDR3 DNA: TGCAGTGCTAGGATGGGGGGACAGGGAAATTCACCCCTCCACTTT

V gene: TRBV20-1
J gene: TRBJ1-1
clone size: once
D gene: TRBD1
CDR3 length: 13
CDR3 protein: CSARKGADTEAFF
CDR3 DNA: TGCAGTGCTAGAAAGGGGGCGGACACTGAAGCTTTCTTT

V gene: TRBV20-1
J gene: TRBJ1-5
clone size: .
D gene: .
CDR3 length: 13
CDR3 protein: CSAPTDSNQPQHF
CDR3 DNA: TGCAGTGCCCCGACGGATAGCAATCAGCCCCAGCATTTT

V gene: TRBV29-1
J gene: TRBJ1-2
clone size: .
D gene: TRBD1
CDR3 length: 16
CDR3 protein: CSVLDRQGAFDYGYTF
CDR3 DNA: TGCAGCGTTTTGGACAGACAGGGGGCTTTCGACTATGGCTACACCTTC

V gene: TRBV7-2
J gene: TRBJ2-5
clone size: .
D gene: TRBD2
CDR3 length: 13
CDR3 protein: CASSNLGRETQYF
CDR3 DNA: TGTGCCAGCAGCAACCTCGGGAGGGAGACCCAGTACTTC

V gene: TRBV3-1
J gene: TRBJ1-1
clone size: .
D gene: TRBD1
CDR3 length: 14
CDR3 protein: CASSQTGGSTEAFF
CDR3 DNA: TGTGCCAGCAGCCAGACAGGGGGCTCCACTGAAGCTTTCTTT

V gene: TRBV12-5
J gene: TRBJ2-1
clone size: .
D gene: TRBD1
CDR3 length: 16
CDR3 protein: CASGLVPGTGPNEQFF
CDR3 DNA: TGTGCTAGTGGTTTGGTACCCGGGACAGGGCCTAATGAGCAGTTCTTC

V gene: TRBV20-1
J gene: TRBJ2-7
clone size: .
D gene: .
CDR3 length: 12
CDR3 protein: CSARDPGDEQYF
CDR3 DNA: TGCAGTGCTAGAGATCCAGGAGACGAGCAGTACTTC